This T cell receptor beta chain was documented in a study of beta chain features in type 1 diabetes. Deletions cut 3 bases from V and 5 bases from J, with 13 bases between. The germline gives CDR1 GTSNPN, CDR2 SVGIG (reference sequence). The CDR3 extends over 13 amino acids. Every isolated RNA sample was fully reverse transcribed, so sequencing captured expressed TCRB transcripts. The data were produced by immunoSEQ multiplex PCR, yet TCRdb's version contains in-frame clones alone and is incomplete. The table records some 220,000 clones, roughly a tenth of them present only once. Findings and caveats of the study: When Type 1 diabetes patients were examined, their TCRB CDR3s proved moderately but significantly shorter in all four CD4+ subsets. The VDJ junctions of type 1 diabetes patients carried fewer insertions and more deletions.

Roughly 100 mL of blood, on average, came from one heparinised draw per donor. This clone showed up just a few times. Its antigen remains unknown. This receptor was taken from a young man in good health. This chain links TRBV30 with TRBJ2-5, with D maybe TRBD1 (6 bases). The sequenced sample was central memory CD4+ T cells from blood. Written as DNA, the CDR3 is TGTGCCTGGAGGTGGACAGCTAGGGAGACCCAGTACTTC. Encoded protein: CAWRWTARETQYF. Supplemented by reference TRBV30 and TRBJ2-5, the full variable domain reads SQTIHQWPATLVQPVGSPLSLECTVEGTSNPNLYWYRQAAGRGLQLLFYSVGIGQISSEVPQNLSASRPQDRQFILSSKKLLLSDSGFYLCAWRWTARETQYFGPGTRLLVL.